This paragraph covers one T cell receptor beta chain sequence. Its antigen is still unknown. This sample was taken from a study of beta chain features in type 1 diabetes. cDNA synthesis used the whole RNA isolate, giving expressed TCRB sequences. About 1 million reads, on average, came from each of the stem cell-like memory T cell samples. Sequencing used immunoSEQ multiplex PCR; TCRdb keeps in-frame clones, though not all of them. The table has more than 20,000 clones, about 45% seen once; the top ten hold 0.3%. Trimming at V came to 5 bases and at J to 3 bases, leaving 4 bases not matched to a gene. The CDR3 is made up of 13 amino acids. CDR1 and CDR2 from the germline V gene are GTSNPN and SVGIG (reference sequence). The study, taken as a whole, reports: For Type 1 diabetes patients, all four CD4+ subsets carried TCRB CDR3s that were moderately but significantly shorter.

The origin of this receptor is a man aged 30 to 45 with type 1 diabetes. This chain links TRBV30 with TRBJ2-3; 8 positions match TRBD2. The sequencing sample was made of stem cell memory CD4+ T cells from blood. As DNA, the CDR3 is TGTGCCTGGGAGCGGGGGAGGACAGATACGCAGTATTTT. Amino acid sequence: CAWERGRTDTQYF.